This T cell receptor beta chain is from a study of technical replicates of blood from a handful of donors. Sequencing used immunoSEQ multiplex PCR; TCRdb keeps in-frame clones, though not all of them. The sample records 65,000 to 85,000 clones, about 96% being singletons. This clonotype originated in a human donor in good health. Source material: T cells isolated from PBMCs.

CDR3 protein: CASSEWYRGGTYEQYF. The CDR3 DNA is TGTGCCAGCAGTGAATGGTATAGGGGCGGGACCTACGAGCAGTACTTC. V is TRBV6-1 and J is TRBJ2-7, with a weak D call TRBD2 (6 bases). This CDR3 has 16 amino acids. Trimming removed 2 bases at V and 2 bases at J, with 16 bases between. Germline loops: CDR1 MNHNS, CDR2 SASEGT.